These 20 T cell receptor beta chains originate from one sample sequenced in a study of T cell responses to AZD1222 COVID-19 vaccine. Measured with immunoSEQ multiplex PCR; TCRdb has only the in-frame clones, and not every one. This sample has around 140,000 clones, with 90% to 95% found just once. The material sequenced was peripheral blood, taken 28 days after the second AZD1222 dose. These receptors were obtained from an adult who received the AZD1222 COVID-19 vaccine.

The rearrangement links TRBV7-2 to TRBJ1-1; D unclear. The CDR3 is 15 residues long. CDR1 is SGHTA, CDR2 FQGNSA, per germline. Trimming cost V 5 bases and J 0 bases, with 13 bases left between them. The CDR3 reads CASSLFNTMNTEAFF. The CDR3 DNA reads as TGTGCCAGCAGCCTATTCAACACAATGAACACTGAAGCTTTCTTT. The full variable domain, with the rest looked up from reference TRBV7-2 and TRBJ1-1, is GAGVSQSPSNKVTEKGKDVELRCDPISGHTALYWYRQSLGQGLEFLIYFQGNSAPDKSGLPSDRFSAERTGGSVSTLTIQRTQQEDSAVYLCASSLFNTMNTEAFFGQGTRLTVV.

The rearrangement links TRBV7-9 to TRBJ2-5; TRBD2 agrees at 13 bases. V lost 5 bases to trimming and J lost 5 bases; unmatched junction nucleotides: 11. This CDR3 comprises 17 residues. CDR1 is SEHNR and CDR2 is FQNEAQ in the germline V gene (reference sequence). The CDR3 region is CASSPLRLAGGLETQYF. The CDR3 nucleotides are TGTGCCAGCAGCCCTCTCAGACTAGCGGGGGGTTTGGAGACCCAGTACTTC.

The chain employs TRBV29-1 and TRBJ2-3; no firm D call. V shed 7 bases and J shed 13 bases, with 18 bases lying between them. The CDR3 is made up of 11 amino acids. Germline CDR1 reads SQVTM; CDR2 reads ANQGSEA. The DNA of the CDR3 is TGCAGCGCCTCTGAGGCCTCCCTCGAGTATTTT. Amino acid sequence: CSASEASLEYF.

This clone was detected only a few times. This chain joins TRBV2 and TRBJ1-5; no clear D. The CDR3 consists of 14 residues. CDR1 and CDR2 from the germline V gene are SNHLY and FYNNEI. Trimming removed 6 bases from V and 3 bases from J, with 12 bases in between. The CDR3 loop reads CASSPMAPNQPQHF. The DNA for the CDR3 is TGTGCCAGCAGCCCAATGGCGCCCAATCAGCCCCAGCATTTT.

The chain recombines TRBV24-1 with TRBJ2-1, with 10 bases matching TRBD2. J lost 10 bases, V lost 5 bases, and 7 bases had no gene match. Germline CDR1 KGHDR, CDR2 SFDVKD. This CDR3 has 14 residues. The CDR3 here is CATSASGSKAEQFF. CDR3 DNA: TGTGCCACCAGTGCTAGCGGGAGTAAGGCGGAGCAGTTCTTC.

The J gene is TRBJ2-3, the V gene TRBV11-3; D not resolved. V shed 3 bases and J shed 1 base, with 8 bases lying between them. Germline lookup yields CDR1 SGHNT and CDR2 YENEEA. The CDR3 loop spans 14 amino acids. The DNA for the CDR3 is TGTGCCAGCAGCTTCGGAGCAGGCACAGATACGCAGTATTTT. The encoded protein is CASSFGAGTDTQYF.

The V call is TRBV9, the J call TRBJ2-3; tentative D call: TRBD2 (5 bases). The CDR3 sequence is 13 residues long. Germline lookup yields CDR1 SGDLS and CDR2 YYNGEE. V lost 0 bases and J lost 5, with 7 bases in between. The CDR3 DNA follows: TGTGCCAGCAGCGTAGATCGGGGAGATACGCAGTATTTT. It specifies CASSVDRGDTQYF.

CDR3 in DNA: TGCAGCGTTGAGCAGGGGCCGAACGCGAACACCGGGGAGCTGTTTTTT. Residues: CSVEQGPNANTGELFF. The V gene is TRBV29-1, the J gene TRBJ2-2; D is possibly TRBD1 (6 bases). The germline CDR1 and CDR2 sequences are SQVTM and ANQGSEA. V lost 3 bases and J lost 0, with 14 bases in between. This CDR3 is 16 amino acids long.

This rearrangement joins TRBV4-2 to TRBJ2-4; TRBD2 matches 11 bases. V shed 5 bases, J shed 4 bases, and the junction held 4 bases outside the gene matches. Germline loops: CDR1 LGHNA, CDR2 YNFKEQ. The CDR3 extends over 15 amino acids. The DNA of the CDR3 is TGTGCCAGCAGCATAGCGGGGGGGCAGAAAAACATTCAGTACTTC. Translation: CASSIAGGQKNIQYF.

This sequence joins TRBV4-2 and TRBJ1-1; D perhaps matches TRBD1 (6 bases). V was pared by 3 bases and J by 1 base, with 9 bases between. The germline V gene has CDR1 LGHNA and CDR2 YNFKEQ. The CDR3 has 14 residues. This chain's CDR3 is CASSHSTGNTEAFF. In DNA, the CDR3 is TGTGCCAGCAGCCATTCGACAGGGAACACTGAAGCTTTCTTT.

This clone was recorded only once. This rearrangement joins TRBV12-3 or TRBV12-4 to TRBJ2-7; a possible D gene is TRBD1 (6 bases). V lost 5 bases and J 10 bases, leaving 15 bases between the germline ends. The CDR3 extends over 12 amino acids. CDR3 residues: CASSPLMGTQYF. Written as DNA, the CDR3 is TGTGCCAGCAGTCCCCTTATGGGGACACAGTACTTC.

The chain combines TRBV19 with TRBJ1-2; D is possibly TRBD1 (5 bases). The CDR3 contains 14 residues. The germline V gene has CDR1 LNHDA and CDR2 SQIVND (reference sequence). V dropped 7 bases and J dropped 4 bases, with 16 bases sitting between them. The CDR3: CASTEGSSGYGYTF. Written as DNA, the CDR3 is TGTGCCAGTACCGAGGGGTCCAGCGGCTATGGCTACACCTTC. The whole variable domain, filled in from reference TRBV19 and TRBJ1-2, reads DGGITQSPKYLFRKEGQNVTLSCEQNLNHDAMYWYRQDPGQGLRLIYYSQIVNDFQKGDIAEGYSVSREKKESFPLTVTSAQKNPTAFYLCASTEGSSGYGYTFGSGTRLTVV.

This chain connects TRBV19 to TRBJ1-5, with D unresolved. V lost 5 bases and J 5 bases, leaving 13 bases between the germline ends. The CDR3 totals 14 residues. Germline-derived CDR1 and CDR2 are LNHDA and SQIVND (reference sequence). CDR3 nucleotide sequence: TGTGCCAGTAGTTTTGACCGATGGGATCAGCCCCAGCATTTT. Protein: CASSFDRWDQPQHF.

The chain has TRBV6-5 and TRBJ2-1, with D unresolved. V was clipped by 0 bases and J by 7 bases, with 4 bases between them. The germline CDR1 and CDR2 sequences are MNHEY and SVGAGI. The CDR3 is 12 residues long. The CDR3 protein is CASSYSMNEQFF. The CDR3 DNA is TGTGCCAGCAGTTACTCGATGAATGAGCAGTTCTTC.

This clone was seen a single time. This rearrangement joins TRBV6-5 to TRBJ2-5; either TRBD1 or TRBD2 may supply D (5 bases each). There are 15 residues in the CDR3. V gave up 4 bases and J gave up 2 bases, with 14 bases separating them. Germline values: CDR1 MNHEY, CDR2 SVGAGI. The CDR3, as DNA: TGTGCCAGCAGTTTGGGGAGACAGAGTCAAGAGACCCAGTACTTC. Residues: CASSLGRQSQETQYF.

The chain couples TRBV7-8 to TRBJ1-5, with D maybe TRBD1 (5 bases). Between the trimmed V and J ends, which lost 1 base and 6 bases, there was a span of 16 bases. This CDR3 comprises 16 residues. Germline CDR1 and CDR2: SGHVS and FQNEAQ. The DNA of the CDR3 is TGTGCCAGCAGCTTAGTCGGGGGTGGTCAAGGTCAGCCCCAGCATTTT. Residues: CASSLVGGGQGQPQHF.

This CDR3 reads CASSERWAGGSNQPQHF. The DNA of the CDR3 is TGTGCCAGCAGTGAACGGTGGGCAGGTGGGAGCAATCAGCCCCAGCATTTT. The V and J genes are TRBV2 and TRBJ1-5, with unresolved D. Germline loops: CDR1 SNHLY, CDR2 FYNNEI. V lost 2 bases and J lost 1, with 15 bases in between. The CDR3 length is 17 residues.

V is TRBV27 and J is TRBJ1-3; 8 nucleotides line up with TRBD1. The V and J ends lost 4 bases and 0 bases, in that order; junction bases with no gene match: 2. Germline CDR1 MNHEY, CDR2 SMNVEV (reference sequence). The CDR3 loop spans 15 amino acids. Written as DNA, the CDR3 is TGTGCCAGCAGTTCCAGGGGGCTCTCTGGAAACACCATATATTTT. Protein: CASSSRGLSGNTIYF.

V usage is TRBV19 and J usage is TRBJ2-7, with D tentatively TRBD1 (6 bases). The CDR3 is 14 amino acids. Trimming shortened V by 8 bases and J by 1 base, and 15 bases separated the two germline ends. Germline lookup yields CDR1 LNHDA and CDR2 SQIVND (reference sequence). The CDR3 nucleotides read TGTGCCAGTTCTAACAGGGTGAAGTCCTACGAGCAGTACTTC. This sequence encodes CASSNRVKSYEQYF.

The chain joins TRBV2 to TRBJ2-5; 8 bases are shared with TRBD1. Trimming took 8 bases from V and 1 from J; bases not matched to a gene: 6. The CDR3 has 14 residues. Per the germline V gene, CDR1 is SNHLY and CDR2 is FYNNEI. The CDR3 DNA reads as TGTGCCAGCGACAGGGGAGCAGGCCAAGAGACCCAGTACTTC. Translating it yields CASDRGAGQETQYF.